This entry concerns a single T cell receptor beta chain. Data came from immunoSEQ multiplex PCR; TCRdb stores just in-frame clones and leaves some out. This sample has a few hundred thousand clones; 75% to 90% occur once, and the top ten carry 8.8%. The sample originates from a study of blood T cell repertoires in COVID-19. In assigning cohorts, the study relied on participant-reported clinical history. The sequence was obtained from a man aged 35 to 55 who had recovered from COVID-19. Sequencing was done on a sample of PBMCs or T cells enriched from blood (not recorded which).

The CDR3: CASSPSGSYEQYF. The DNA of the CDR3 is TGTGCCAGCTCACCGTCAGGGTCCTACGAGCAGTACTTC. The chain uses TRBV18 and TRBJ2-7; D possibly corresponds to TRBD1 (5 bases). The V gene lost 3 bases and the J gene lost 1 base, with 7 bases spanning the gap. Germline loops: CDR1 KGHSH, CDR2 LQKENI. The CDR3 contains 13 residues. The full variable domain, completed using reference TRBV18 and TRBJ2-7, is NAGVMQNPRHLVRRRGQEARLRCSPMKGHSHVYWYRQLPEEGLKFMVYLQKENIIDESGMPKERFSAEFPKEGPSILRIQQVVRGDSAAYFCASSPSGSYEQYFGPGTRLTVT.